The T cell receptor (beta chain) described here comes from a study of CD4 T cells in relation to SARS-CoV-2 and coronaviruses (dated by TCRdb to the early 2020s). A note on the overall study: In the ViraFEST assay, PBMCs were cultured with antigen for around nine days, after which TCR beta CDR3s were sequenced to identify antigen-specific clonal expansions. A different TCR-beta assay, based on Illumina, was used to sequence expansion assays from other donors in the study. Samples from three pre-COVID donors and the naive versus memory experiments were sequenced with the Adaptive Biotechnologies TCR-sequencing kit; other data were Illumina-based. The negative reference condition was either a culture with an HIV-1 Nef peptide pool or a culture with no peptide. Patient-derived lymphoblastoid cell lines were used to map the HLA restriction of shared crossreactive spike epitopes. At the level of individual TCR clonotypes, the study evaluated whether memory CD4+ T cells crossreact between the spike proteins of SARS-CoV-2 and those of common cold coronaviruses.

CD4+ T cells from unexposed donors were collected before the COVID-19 pandemic (2011-2018). After around 10 days of culture, CD4+ T cells were isolated with the EasySep CD4+ T cell isolation kit. As cell numbers permitted, CD4+ T cells from unexposed donors were tested for reactivity to SARS-CoV-2 S and N and to four common cold coronavirus spike pools. Each well received two million PBMCs, cultured in IMDM supplemented with 5% human AB serum and around 9 IU/ml IL-2. Half of the culture medium was replaced with fresh IL-2-containing medium on days 3 and 7. In general, every peptide culture condition was set up in three replicate wells. The leukapheresis product used for the unexposed donors was purchased from a commercial source. Ficoll-Paque PLUS gradient centrifugation was used to isolate PBMCs from leukapheresis product or whole blood. PBMCs were either used fresh in the expansion assay or cryopreserved at -140 degrees C. The QIAamp Micro DNA Kit was used to extract genomic DNA from the CD4+ T cells.

The study at large found these results: Pre-pandemic and post-infection samples were not both contributed by any donor, so tracing of the source of pre-existing responses was limited. The study was limited by small numbers of patients and tested TCRs. Since the crossreactivity analysis centred on spike protein, crossreactivity against other viral proteins was not assessed. Significantly weaker SARS-CoV-2-driven expansion was shown by crossreactive clones than by monoreactive clones, consistent with antigenic imprinting. In approximately 65% of donors, memory CD4+ clonotypes turned up that crossrecognized SARS-CoV-2 and at least one common cold coronavirus spike.

From cysteine to phenylalanine, the CDR3 is 11 amino acids long. The sequence is cut down to CDR3 DNA, 33 bases in frame from base 1. CDR1 and CDR2 are read off the germline V gene as SQVTM and ANQGSEA. The V and J ends are trimmed by 7 bases and 8 bases, leaving 12 bases between them. Only one count was recorded for this clone. The target of this receptor is not known. One base away there is no much larger clone; base qualities are not given. Receptor libraries were prepared by the immunoSEQ multiplex PCR assay. Turning to the authors' computational methods: During preprocessing, nonproductive sequences were removed, as were CDR3s that did not start with C, did not end with F or W, or were shorter than 7 amino acids. The MANAFEST web app was used to call antigen-specific clonotypes on the basis of expansion compared with the reference and with other culture wells. A clone was considered positive if significant expansion relative to the reference culture was observed in 2 of 3 replicate wells at an FDR below 0.05. To be called positive, a clone also had to show significant expansion compared with every other tandem well and an odds ratio greater than 5. Pairwise Levenshtein distance, computed with the stringdist R package after three terminal residues were trimmed from each end, was used as the measure of CDR3 homology. This is the immuneACCESS table as TCRdb keeps it, with only in-frame sequences that have V and J called. A part of the clones is gone; compared with another copy, unresolved V genes explain less than half, and the rest is unexplained. That table is the source of V, J and clone size, and D and trimming were worked out from the DNA. The sample includes fewer than 20,000 clones, with around three quarters observed a single time. The top ten hold roughly a sixth of the sample.

The sequence is built from TRBV29-1 and TRBJ2-1, with the identity of the D gene unclear. The material sequenced was CD4+ T cells from PBMCs, cultured in vitro. This receptor was obtained from a human donor in good health. The sequenced DNA: TGCAGCGGAGTAGGATTTCATGAGCAGTTCTTC. It specifies CSGVGFHEQFF.